These 7 T cell receptor beta chains originate from one sample sequenced in a study of blood T cells in healthy people across ages (dated by TCRdb to 2015 to 2017). The library was made by 5' RACE. The run used an Illumina HiSeq 2500. A second PCR of about 6 to 11 cycles was performed with a sample-barcoded 5' primer and a J-beta primer mix. TCRdb applied fastp at Q25 and MiXCR to the public reads, then kept only in-frame beta chains. All rows with the same CDR3 protein become a single entry with the most common DNA and genes. The sample table records 1.2 million to 1.5 million distinct CDR3 sequences; approximately 38% of these occur just once. Roughly 8.2% of the sample goes to the ten largest clones. Source material: blood. The receptors originated from a woman aged 18-30 years in good health.

The V call is TRBV27, the J call TRBJ2-1; the D gene is possibly TRBD1 (5 bases). This CDR3 has 17 amino acids. Trimming stripped 6 bases from V and 4 bases from J, with 22 bases between. CDR1 MNHEY and CDR2 SMNVEV come from the germline V gene (reference sequence). The CDR3 loop is CASRPKAGHTNYNEQFF. CDR3 coding DNA: TGTGCCAGCAGACCGAAAGCCGGACACACGAATTACAATGAGCAGTTCTTC.

This clonotype was counted between two and nine times. The V and J genes are TRBV20-1 and TRBJ1-5, with TRBD1 as a possible D gene (5 bases). V shed 6 bases and J shed 9 bases, with 21 bases lying between them. CDR1 is DFQATT and CDR2 is SNEGSKA in the germline V gene (reference sequence). The CDR3 has 14 amino acids. CDR3 sequence (DNA): TGCAGTGCGAGAACCCAGCAGGGCACGGGGCCCCAGCATTTT. Its translation is CSARTQQGTGPQHF.

This sequence joins TRBV3-1 and TRBJ2-5; weak D call: TRBD2 (5 bases). V was clipped by 3 bases and J by 4 bases, with 18 bases between them. The germline V gene has CDR1 LGHDT and CDR2 YNNKEL (reference sequence). The CDR3 covers 16 residues. The CDR3 loop is CASSHPGSGGGETQYF. DNA for the CDR3: TGTGCCAGCAGCCACCCGGGGAGCGGAGGAGGAGAGACCCAGTACTTC.

This chain connects TRBV2 to TRBJ1-1, with D hard to call. The V gene's germline CDR1 is SNHLY and CDR2 FYNNEI. The CDR3 is 13 amino acids. V was pared by 10 bases and J by 1 base, with 13 bases between. CDR3 DNA sequence: TGTGCCATGACGACGAACCCGAACACTGAAGCTTTCTTT. Encoded protein: CAMTTNPNTEAFF.

With respect to this clonotype: The junction shows a germline mismatch at one end, possibly a read error. The gene calls are TRBV6-1 and TRBJ1-4; D not certain. Looked up from germline, CDR1 is MNHNS and CDR2 is SASEGT. The CDR3 is 16 residues long. The CDR3 is CASSEARRAINEKLFF. CDR3 sequence (DNA): TGTGCGAGCAGTGAAGCGCGAAGGGCCATTAATGAAAAACTGTTTTTT.

This clonotype was counted at least ten times. This chain uses TRBV6-6 with TRBJ2-7, with TRBD2 matching over 10 bases. After removal of 6 bases from V and 2 bases from J, the junction contained 4 bases not matched to a gene. CDR3 length: 14 residues. CDR1 is MNHNY and CDR2 is SVGAGI in the germline V gene (reference sequence). The CDR3 protein is CASSSGTSAYEQYF. CDR3 DNA: TGTGCCAGCAGCAGCGGGACTAGCGCCTACGAGCAGTACTTC.

This clonotype occurred a few times. The J gene is TRBJ1-1, the V gene TRBV29-1; D not certain. Germline CDR1 SQVTM, CDR2 ANQGSEA. The CDR3 sequence is 12 residues long. With 7 bases removed from V and 4 bases from J, the gap between germline ends came to 13 bases. This chain's CDR3 is CSALGSPTEAFF. The CDR3 DNA reads TGCAGCGCCCTAGGGTCTCCCACTGAAGCTTTCTTT. The variable domain in full, with the rest retrieved from reference TRBV29-1 and TRBJ1-1, is SAVISQKPSRDICQRGTSLTIQCQVDSQVTMMFWYRQQPGQSLTLIATANQGSEATYESGFVIDKFPISRPNLTFSTLTVSNMSPEDSSIYLCSALGSPTEAFFGQGTRLTVV.